Presented here are 8 T cell receptor beta chains from one specimen sequenced in a study of T cell repertoires in cytomegalovirus infection. TCRdb used MiXCR to reprocess the reads, holding one entry per CDR3 protein. This sample has about 180,000 distinct CDR3 sequences; about a sixth occur once, and the top ten carry approximately 25%. Sequencing was done on a sample of CD8+ T cells from PBMCs. The receptors originated from a human donor in good health (CMV status not recorded). Some clones in this sample may be carry-over from other donors' samples.

This clonotype was seen only a few times. Sequence at one end of the junction differs from germline and may be a read error. The CDR3 DNA sequence: TGTGTCAGCAGGGCATCGGGCACTGAAGCTTTCTTT. Translated: CVSRASGTEAFF. V and J are TRBV11-1 and TRBJ1-1; D is possibly TRBD1 (5 bases). This CDR3 has 12 residues. Germline V gives CDR1 SGHAT, CDR2 FQDESV (reference sequence).

This clonotype was seen ten or more times. The J gene is TRBJ1-1, the V gene TRBV7-2; D is ambiguous. From germline, CDR1 is SGHTA and CDR2 FQGNSA. Trimming removed 4 bases at V and 11 bases at J, with 8 bases between. The length of the CDR3 is 10 residues. CDR3: CASSSNTAFF. The CDR3 DNA sequence: TGTGCCAGCAGCTCCAATACGGCTTTCTTT.

This chain links TRBV7-9 with TRBJ2-5; TRBD2 aligns across 11 bases. Germline values: CDR1 SEHNR, CDR2 FQNEAQ (reference sequence). The ends lost 3 bases at V and 1 base at J; junction bases unmatched: 7. This CDR3 contains 17 residues. DNA for the CDR3: TGTGCCAGCAGCTTGCCCTTTCTAGCGGGGGGCCAAGAGACCCAGTACTTC. It translates to CASSLPFLAGGQETQYF.

This clonotype was counted only a few times. V and J are TRBV27 and TRBJ2-3, with D unclear. The CDR3 totals 16 residues. Germline V gene data show CDR1 as MNHEY and CDR2 as SMNVEV (reference sequence). The germline V and J ends were trimmed by 0 bases and 0 bases, with 10 bases remaining between them. Written as DNA, the CDR3 is TGTGCCAGCAGTTTATCTTGGCGGCCTAGCACAGATACGCAGTATTTT. This sequence encodes CASSLSWRPSTDTQYF.

V is TRBV12-3 or TRBV12-4 and J is TRBJ2-1; 7 bases fit TRBD1. CDR3 length equals 14 residues. With V trimmed by 2 bases and J by 7 bases, 5 bases remained unmatched. The CDR3 region has the DNA TGTGCCAGCAGTTTACACGACAGGGAGAATGAGCAGTTCTTC. Protein product: CASSLHDRENEQFF.

This clonotype has a handful of counts. The chain carries TRBV12-3 or TRBV12-4 and TRBJ2-1; D is possibly TRBD2 (6 bases). This CDR3 contains 16 residues. V shed 4 bases and J shed 4 bases, with 17 bases lying between them. The CDR3: CASSSTTSGRYNEQFF. In nucleotides, the CDR3 is TGTGCCAGCAGTTCGACTACGTCCGGGAGATACAATGAGCAGTTCTTC.

The V call is TRBV4-3, the J call TRBJ2-2; TRBD1 might be the D (6 bases). V was clipped by 6 bases and J by 4 bases, with 15 bases between them. Germline CDR1 LGHNA, CDR2 YSLEER. CDR3 length: 15 amino acids. DNA of the CDR3: TGCGCCAGCAGTGGACAGACTCGGAGCACCGGGGAGCTGTTTTTT. Translation gives CASSGQTRSTGELFF.

This clonotype has a handful of counts. This sequence joins TRBV2 and TRBJ2-3; 10 positions agree with TRBD2. Germline V gives CDR1 SNHLY, CDR2 FYNNEI. Germline trimming cut 10 bases from V and 4 bases from J; bases unmatched to any gene: 8. CDR3 size: 14 residues. CDR3 loop: CATLSGGAADTQYF. DNA of the CDR3: TGTGCCACCTTAAGCGGGGGGGCAGCAGATACGCAGTATTTT.